A single sample is the source of the 14 T cell receptor beta chains below, sequenced in a study of blood T cell repertoires in COVID-19. Here immunoSEQ multiplex PCR was the method, and the copy in TCRdb shows in-frame clones only, minus some. Altogether roughly 21,000 clones are present, around nine tenths being singletons, with the ten largest covering over 15%. The sample taken for sequencing was peripheral blood. The receptors shown here come from a human donor with acute or convalescent COVID-19. The donor label of this sample is uncertain.

This sequence joins TRBV5-1 and TRBJ2-5; D possibly corresponds to TRBD1 (6 bases). The germline V gene encodes CDR1 SGHRS and CDR2 YFSETQ. Trimming took off 4 bases at V and 0 bases at J, with 10 bases between the two ends. The CDR3 is 14 residues long. The CDR3 loop is CASSVTGDQETQYF. The CDR3 region has the DNA TGCGCCAGCAGCGTGACAGGAGACCAAGAGACCCAGTACTTC. The variable domain in full, completed from reference TRBV5-1 and TRBJ2-5, reads KAGVTQTPRYLIKTRGQQVTLSCSPISGHRSVSWYQQTPGQGLQFLFEYFSETQRNKGNFPGRFSGRQFSNSRSEMNVSTLELGDSALYLCASSVTGDQETQYFGPGTRLLVL.

CDR3 amino acids: CASSLVLVAEAFF. The CDR3 nucleotides read TGTGCCAGCAGCCTTGTACTAGTCGCTGAAGCTTTCTTT. The chain is built from TRBV7-9 and TRBJ1-1; D not certain. The CDR3 totals 13 residues. Germline lookup yields CDR1 SEHNR and CDR2 FQNEAQ (reference sequence). V shed 5 bases and J shed 6 bases, with 13 bases lying between them.

This clone appeared once. V is TRBV6-5 and J is TRBJ2-1, with 9 bases aligning to TRBD2. The CDR3 spans 14 residues. With 6 bases clipped from V and 3 bases from J, the junction kept 3 bases outside the gene matches. In germline, CDR1 is MNHEY, CDR2 SVGAGI. Here the CDR3 reads CASRTSGFYNEQFF. The CDR3 nucleotides are TGTGCCAGCAGGACTAGCGGTTTCTACAATGAGCAGTTCTTC.

The rearrangement links TRBV19 to TRBJ1-5; D may be TRBD1 (6 bases). Looked up from germline, CDR1 is LNHDA and CDR2 is SQIVND (reference sequence). The CDR3 has 19 residues. V lost 3 bases to trimming and J lost 11 bases, with 32 bases between them. CDR3 region: CASSIPGVLRGLPDIAQHF. In DNA form, the CDR3 reads TGTGCCAGTAGTATTCCAGGGGTACTCAGGGGCCTGCCGGATATAGCCCAGCATTTT.

The V and J genes are TRBV5-1 and TRBJ2-3, with TRBD1 matching over 10 bases. There are 16 residues in the CDR3. V dropped 0 bases and J dropped 4; count of bases not matched to a gene: 5. Germline assignment: CDR1 SGHRS and CDR2 YFSETQ. CDR3 bases: TGCGCCAGCAGCTTGGGGACAGGGGGTGATCCAGATACGCAGTATTTT. Residues: CASSLGTGGDPDTQYF.

This chain connects TRBV5-8 to TRBJ1-1; D is unresolved. The CDR3 has 11 amino acids. Germline CDR1 SGHTS, CDR2 YDEGEE. Trimming took 6 bases from V and 11 from J, leaving 14 bases between them. The CDR3 region has the DNA TGTGCCAGCAACCAGGAGGGCGCCGCTTTCTTT. Protein sequence: CASNQEGAAFF.

The CDR3 nucleotides are TGTGCCAGCAGCTTAGCTGGACAGGGTTGGGAGACCCAGTACTTC. Encoded protein: CASSLAGQGWETQYF. V is TRBV7-2 and J is TRBJ2-5; 8 positions match TRBD1. Germline V gene lookup returns CDR1 SGHTA and CDR2 FQGNSA. Losses at the gene ends were 0 bases for V and 5 bases for J; bases not matched to a gene: 5. The CDR3 covers 15 residues.

The V call is TRBV6-1, the J call TRBJ1-1; a weak D match, TRBD1 (6 bases). The germline V and J ends were trimmed by 3 bases and 2 bases, with 10 bases remaining between them. The CDR3 has 14 residues. The germline gives CDR1 MNHNS, CDR2 SASEGT. The CDR3: CASSEGGANTEAFF. The CDR3 DNA follows: TGTGCCAGCAGTGAGGGGGGGGCCAACACTGAAGCTTTCTTT.

V is TRBV18 and J is TRBJ1-3; possible D gene TRBD1, 5 bases. This CDR3 contains 13 residues. Germline assignment: CDR1 KGHSH and CDR2 LQKENI. V was cut by 3 bases and J by 7 bases, with 10 bases left in between. CDR3 nucleotides: TGTGCCAGCTCACCTGCGGAGGGGAACACCATATATTTT. It yields the protein CASSPAEGNTIYF.

This rearrangement joins TRBV2 to TRBJ1-1, with D perhaps matching TRBD1 (5 bases). Per germline, CDR1 SNHLY and CDR2 FYNNEI. V shed 5 bases and J shed 1 base, with 8 bases lying between them. This CDR3 contains 13 residues. The CDR3 coding sequence is TGTGCCAGCAGTCCAGGGTGGAACACTGAAGCTTTCTTT. This encodes CASSPGWNTEAFF.

The chain has TRBV10-3 and TRBJ1-5; the D is unclear. V dropped 2 bases and J dropped 6 bases, with 8 bases sitting between them. Germline lookup yields CDR1 ENHRY and CDR2 SYGVKD. This CDR3 spans 13 amino acids. The DNA of the CDR3 is TGTGCCATCAGTGAGATAGAGGGTCAGCCCCAGCATTTT. This gives the protein CAISEIEGQPQHF.

This chain links TRBV19 with TRBJ2-2; 9 bases are shared with TRBD1. This CDR3 spans 17 amino acids. The J segment lost 5 bases and the V segment lost 5 bases, leaving 12 bases of the junction unmatched. Germline CDR1 LNHDA, CDR2 SQIVND (reference sequence). This CDR3 reads CASSEDRDRVLTGELFF. The CDR3 DNA follows: TGTGCCAGTAGTGAGGACCGGGACAGGGTGTTAACCGGGGAGCTGTTTTTT. The entire variable domain, with the rest obtained from reference TRBV19 and TRBJ2-2, is as follows: DGGITQSPKYLFRKEGQNVTLSCEQNLNHDAMYWYRQDPGQGLRLIYYSQIVNDFQKGDIAEGYSVSREKKESFPLTVTSAQKNPTAFYLCASSEDRDRVLTGELFFGEGSRLTVL.

This clone was counted only a few times. This chain joins TRBV5-6 and TRBJ1-5; possibly TRBD1 for D (5 bases). CDR3 length: 18 residues. The V and J ends lost 2 bases and 0 bases respectively, with 18 bases between them. From germline, CDR1 is SGHDT and CDR2 YYEEEE. CDR3 in amino acids: CASSFNGPGAYSNQPQHF. Here the CDR3 DNA reads TGTGCCAGCAGCTTTAATGGGCCTGGGGCTTATAGCAATCAGCCCCAGCATTTT.

For the CDR3, the DNA is TGTGCCAGCAGCGCCCGTAGCGTAAGCACAGATACGCAGTATTTT. Its translation is CASSARSVSTDTQYF. The rearrangement uses TRBV7-2 and TRBJ2-3; D might be TRBD2 (5 bases). Germline CDR1 is SGHTA and CDR2 is FQGNSA. This CDR3 region has 15 residues. V lost 5 bases and J lost 0, with 12 bases in between. Filled out from reference TRBV7-2 and TRBJ2-3, the complete variable domain reads GAGVSQSPSNKVTEKGKDVELRCDPISGHTALYWYRQSLGQGLEFLIYFQGNSAPDKSGLPSDRFSAERTGGSVSTLTIQRTQQEDSAVYLCASSARSVSTDTQYFGPGTRLTVL.